The 25 T cell receptor beta chains below were found in one sample sequenced in a study of cytomegalovirus exposure and HLA in healthy donors. The PCR had 60 Vbeta and 13 Jbeta primers. Data came from immunoSEQ multiplex PCR; TCRdb stores just in-frame clones and leaves some out. The sample lists more than 150,000 clones, roughly 80% occurring once. The sequenced material came from PBMCs. All receptors come from a woman in her 30s in good health and CMV-seropositive.

The gene calls are TRBV7-2 and TRBJ2-7, with a weak D call TRBD2 (6 bases). Germline-derived CDR1 and CDR2 are SGHTA and FQGNSA. V lost 6 bases to trimming and J lost 5 bases, with 17 bases between them. CDR3 size: 14 residues. The chain's CDR3 is CASSSIRGGNEQYF. Here the CDR3 DNA reads TGTGCCAGCAGTTCAATAAGGGGAGGCAACGAGCAGTACTTC.

The chain has TRBV5-1 and TRBJ2-5; 10 bases match TRBD2. The germline gives CDR1 SGHRS, CDR2 YFSETQ. V was clipped by 4 bases and J by 2 bases; unmatched bases: 2. This CDR3 region has 14 residues. The CDR3 DNA follows: TGCGCCAGCAGCCCTAGCGGGGGACAAGAGACCCAGTACTTC. Translation: CASSPSGGQETQYF.

V gene TRBV7-8 combines with J gene TRBJ1-2, with a possible D match to TRBD1 (5 bases). Germline assignment: CDR1 SGHVS and CDR2 FQNEAQ. Deletions cut 6 bases from V and 0 bases from J, with 14 bases between. The CDR3 is 15 residues long. The CDR3 DNA reads TGTGCCAGCAGTCCAGACAGTGGGACTAACTATGGCTACACCTTC. Its protein product is CASSPDSGTNYGYTF.

The CDR3 coding sequence is TGCGCCAGCAGTGAACTAGCGGGAGGTGAGGAGACCCAGTACTTC. It is translated as CASSELAGGEETQYF. The V call is TRBV10-2, the J call TRBJ2-5; 12 bases line up with TRBD2. The CDR3 covers 15 residues. V was clipped by 3 bases and J by 5 bases; unmatched bases: 4. Germline V gene sequence: CDR1 WSHSY, CDR2 SAAADI.

The rearrangement joins TRBV10-3 to TRBJ1-2; possible D gene TRBD1, 5 bases. The length of the CDR3 is 15 residues. V lost 0 bases, J lost 5 bases, and 13 bases lay in between. CDR1 and CDR2 from the germline V gene are ENHRY and SYGVKD. Here the CDR3 DNA reads TGTGCCATCAGTGAGTCCCGGGGGACGGATTATGGCTACACCTTC. Residues: CAISESRGTDYGYTF.

The chain's CDR3 is CASSETQGAGGYTF. DNA of the CDR3: TGCGCCAGCAGCGAGACACAGGGGGCTGGAGGCTACACCTTC. The J gene is TRBJ1-2, the V gene TRBV5-1, with TRBD1 matching 9 bases. This CDR3 region has 14 residues. Germline loops: CDR1 SGHRS, CDR2 YFSETQ. The ends lost 4 bases at V and 8 bases at J; junction bases unmatched: 9.

Only one count was recorded for this clone. The V gene is TRBV2, the J gene TRBJ1-5; D is perhaps TRBD1 (5 bases). V was cut by 0 bases and J by 3 bases, with 12 bases left in between. The CDR3 sequence is 16 residues long. Per germline, CDR1 SNHLY and CDR2 FYNNEI. The DNA for the CDR3 is TGTGCCAGCAGTGAAGCCTTCGACAGCTACAATCAGCCCCAGCATTTT. Its translation is CASSEAFDSYNQPQHF.

The chain employs TRBV11-3 and TRBJ1-1, with D unresolved. Trimming took off 5 bases at V and 5 bases at J, with 15 bases between the two ends. The CDR3 is made up of 14 amino acids. CDR1 SGHNT and CDR2 YENEEA come from the germline V gene. The CDR3 protein is CASSLTTLATEAFF. The DNA for the CDR3 is TGTGCCAGCAGCCTCACAACGCTGGCTACTGAAGCTTTCTTT.

The chain combines TRBV28 with TRBJ2-2, with 7 bases lining up with TRBD2. Germline V gene sequence: CDR1 MDHEN, CDR2 SYDVKM. The V gene end was trimmed by 5 bases and the J gene end by 4 bases; junction bases not matched to a gene: 22. The CDR3 is 20 amino acids. CDR3 region: CASSPFLIAGLEEFTGELFF. In nucleotides, the CDR3 is TGTGCCAGCAGTCCCTTTCTGATAGCAGGACTAGAAGAGTTCACCGGGGAGCTGTTTTTT.

The J gene is TRBJ2-7, the V gene TRBV28, with D possibly being TRBD2 (6 bases). V was shortened by 7 bases and J by 2 bases, with 12 bases between the two germline ends. The germline V gene has CDR1 MDHEN and CDR2 SYDVKM. The CDR3 runs 13 residues. The CDR3 sequence: CASTGEAPYEQYF. The CDR3 DNA reads as TGTGCCAGCACGGGGGAGGCCCCCTACGAGCAGTACTTC.

This sequence joins TRBV5-6 and TRBJ1-2, with D tentatively TRBD1 (6 bases). V gave up 2 bases and J gave up 4 bases, with 18 bases separating them. CDR1 SGHDT and CDR2 YYEEEE come from the germline V gene. The CDR3 consists of 16 residues. The CDR3 spells CASSFAPGEGVYGYTF. CDR3 sequence (DNA): TGTGCCAGCAGCTTCGCTCCCGGAGAGGGGGTCTATGGCTACACCTTC.

The chain employs TRBV5-6 and TRBJ2-1; 11 bases line up with TRBD2. Germline CDR1 and CDR2: SGHDT and YYEEEE. V lost 4 bases to trimming and J lost 6 bases; unmatched junction nucleotides: 6. This CDR3 comprises 15 residues. This CDR3 reads CASSTTSGVINEQFF. The CDR3 nucleotides read TGTGCCAGCAGCACGACTAGCGGGGTAATCAATGAGCAGTTCTTC.

The CDR3 spells CASSAPDRAYGYTF. Here the CDR3 DNA reads TGTGCCAGCAGTGCCCCCGACAGGGCCTATGGCTACACCTTC. This rearrangement joins TRBV2 to TRBJ1-2, with 7 nucleotides matching TRBD1. J lost 4 bases, V lost 4 bases, and 6 bases had no gene match. CDR1 is SNHLY, CDR2 FYNNEI, per germline. The CDR3 length is 14 residues.

The V gene is TRBV10-2, the J gene TRBJ1-2; weak D call: TRBD1 (5 bases). The CDR3 sequence is 12 residues long. V was pared by 8 bases and J by 6 bases, with 13 bases between. The V gene's germline CDR1 is WSHSY and CDR2 SAAADI. Written as DNA, the CDR3 is TGCGCCAGCTCCCGGGGAGGGGATGGCTACACCTTC. It codes for CASSRGGDGYTF.

The gene calls are TRBV5-4 and TRBJ2-7; D unclear. Germline V gene sequence: CDR1 SGHNT, CDR2 YYREEE (reference sequence). This CDR3 contains 14 residues. Trimming stripped 0 bases from V and 5 bases from J, with 12 bases between. CDR3 in DNA: TGTGCCAGCAGCTTGGCTGGCAGGCCTAACGAGCAGTACTTC. Translated: CASSLAGRPNEQYF.

The V and J genes are TRBV7-2 and TRBJ1-5; D remains unclear. V lost 1 base, J lost 4 bases, and 5 bases lay in between. Germline assignment: CDR1 SGHTA and CDR2 FQGNSA. CDR3 length: 13 amino acids. The CDR3 DNA is TGTGCCAGCAGCTTAGAACGGAATCAGCCCCAGCATTTT. Amino acid sequence: CASSLERNQPQHF.

This chain connects TRBV2 to TRBJ1-1; TRBD1 matches 8 bases. Trimming removed 5 bases from V and 5 bases from J; junction bases left unmatched: 4. In germline, CDR1 is SNHLY, CDR2 FYNNEI. The CDR3 has 13 residues. In DNA, the CDR3 is TGTGCCAGCAGTTACAGGGGGAGGACTGAAGCTTTCTTT. This gives the protein CASSYRGRTEAFF.

CDR3 sequence: CASSLWGDNTEAFF. The CDR3 region has the DNA TGTGCCAGCAGCTTATGGGGAGATAACACTGAAGCTTTCTTT. V is TRBV11-2 and J is TRBJ1-1; no clear D gene. Trimming took 2 bases from V and 2 from J, leaving 9 bases between them. The germline gives CDR1 SGHAT, CDR2 FQNNGV. CDR3 length: 14 residues.

The genes are TRBV6-5 and TRBJ2-2, with 12 bases that match TRBD2. This CDR3 region has 15 residues. Germline trimming cut 6 bases from V and 6 bases from J; bases unmatched to any gene: 5. Germline loops: CDR1 MNHEY, CDR2 SVGAGI. Here the CDR3 reads CASRPSGRASGELFF. The CDR3 DNA reads TGTGCCAGCAGACCTAGCGGGAGGGCTTCCGGGGAGCTGTTTTTT.

CDR3 coding DNA: TGTGCCAATGGAAAAGCGGGGCGCTTGACCTACGAGCAGTACTTC. Amino acid sequence: CANGKAGRLTYEQYF. The V call is TRBV28, the J call TRBJ2-7; 7 bases line up with TRBD2. Germline CDR1 is MDHEN and CDR2 is SYDVKM. The V gene end was trimmed by 10 bases and the J gene end by 2 bases; junction bases not matched to a gene: 14. There are 15 residues in the CDR3.

Details on this clone: The sample has other DNA sequences that encode this CDR3 too. J is TRBJ1-1 and V is TRBV7-2; 7 bases line up with TRBD1. CDR1 is SGHTA, CDR2 FQGNSA, per germline. This CDR3 has 14 residues. The V gene end was trimmed by 2 bases and the J gene end by 5 bases; junction bases not matched to a gene: 5. CDR3 sequence (DNA): TGTGCCAGCAGCTTACAGGGGGGTCAAACTGAAGCTTTCTTT. Translating it yields CASSLQGGQTEAFF.

V usage is TRBV6-1 and J usage is TRBJ1-2; D remains ambiguous. The germline V gene has CDR1 MNHNS and CDR2 SASEGT. V gave up 2 bases and J gave up 8 bases, with 18 bases separating them. This CDR3 region has 15 residues. CDR3 in DNA: TGTGCCAGCAGTGAACTACGTAGGATGCGAGGGGGCTACACCTTC. The encoded protein is CASSELRRMRGGYTF.

This clone appeared once. The chain recombines TRBV5-6 with TRBJ1-3, with D possibly TRBD1 on 5 matching bases. Germline CDR1 and CDR2: SGHDT and YYEEEE. Trimming pared 2 bases from V and 4 bases from J, leaving 25 bases between. CDR3 size: 19 residues. The CDR3 protein is CASSFLFGTPESGGNTIYF. The CDR3 DNA is TGTGCCAGCAGCTTTTTATTCGGTACTCCTGAATCAGGGGGAAACACCATATATTTT.

V and J are TRBV6-1 and TRBJ1-3; TRBD1 matches 10 bases. Germline CDR1 is MNHNS and CDR2 is SASEGT. The V gene end was trimmed by 2 bases and the J gene end by 3 bases; junction bases not matched to a gene: 7. The CDR3 is made up of 17 amino acids. The CDR3: CASSEHRDRGFGNTIYF. CDR3 sequence (DNA): TGTGCCAGCAGTGAACACCGGGACAGGGGATTTGGAAACACCATATATTTT.

V usage is TRBV4-1 and J usage is TRBJ2-1; 12 bases match TRBD2. The CDR3 runs to 16 residues. Germline lookup yields CDR1 MGHRA and CDR2 YSYEKL. With 5 bases clipped from V and 5 bases from J, the junction kept 7 bases outside the gene matches. This CDR3 is CASSYLAGGPDNEQFF. CDR3 sequence (DNA): TGCGCCAGCAGCTACCTAGCGGGAGGGCCCGACAATGAGCAGTTCTTC.